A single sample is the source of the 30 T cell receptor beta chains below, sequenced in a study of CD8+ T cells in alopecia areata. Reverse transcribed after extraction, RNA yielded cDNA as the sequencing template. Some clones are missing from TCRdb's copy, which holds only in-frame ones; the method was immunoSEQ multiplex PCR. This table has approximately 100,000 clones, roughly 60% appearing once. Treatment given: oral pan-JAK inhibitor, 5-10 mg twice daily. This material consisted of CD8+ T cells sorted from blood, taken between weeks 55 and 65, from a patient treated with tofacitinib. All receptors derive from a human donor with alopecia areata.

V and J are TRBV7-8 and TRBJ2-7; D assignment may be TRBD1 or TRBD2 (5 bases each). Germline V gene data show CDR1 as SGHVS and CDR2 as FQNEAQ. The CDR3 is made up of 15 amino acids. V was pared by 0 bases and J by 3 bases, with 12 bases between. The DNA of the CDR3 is TGTGCCAGCAGCTTAGCCGAGGGGCGAAGCTACGAGCAGTACTTC. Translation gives CASSLAEGRSYEQYF.

CDR3 protein: CASSSRTDGYTF. The DNA of the CDR3 is TGTGCCAGCAGCTCCCGGACAGACGGCTACACCTTC. The rearrangement uses TRBV7-4 and TRBJ1-2; D possibly corresponds to TRBD1 (6 bases). Germline V gene sequence: CDR1 SGHVT, CDR2 SQSDAQ. This CDR3 region has 12 residues. V lost 4 bases to trimming and J lost 8 bases, with 11 bases between them.

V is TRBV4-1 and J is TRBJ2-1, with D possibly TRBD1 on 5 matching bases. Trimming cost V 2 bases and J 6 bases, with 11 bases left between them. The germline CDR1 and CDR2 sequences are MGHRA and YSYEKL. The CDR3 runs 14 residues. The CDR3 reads CASSQQGPGNEQFF. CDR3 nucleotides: TGCGCCAGCAGCCAACAGGGTCCGGGCAATGAGCAGTTCTTC.

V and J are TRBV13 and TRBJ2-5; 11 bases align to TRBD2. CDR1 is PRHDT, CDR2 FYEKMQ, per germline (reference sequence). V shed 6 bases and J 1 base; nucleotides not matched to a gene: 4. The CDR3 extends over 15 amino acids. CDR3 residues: CASSFGTSGQETQYF. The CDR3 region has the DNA TGTGCCAGCAGTTTCGGGACTAGCGGCCAAGAGACCCAGTACTTC. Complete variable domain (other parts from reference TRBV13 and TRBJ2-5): AAGVIQSPRHLIKEKRETATLKCYPIPRHDTVYWYQQGPGQDPQFLISFYEKMQSDKGSIPDRFSAQQFSDYHSELNMSSLELGDSALYFCASSFGTSGQETQYFGPGTRLLVL.

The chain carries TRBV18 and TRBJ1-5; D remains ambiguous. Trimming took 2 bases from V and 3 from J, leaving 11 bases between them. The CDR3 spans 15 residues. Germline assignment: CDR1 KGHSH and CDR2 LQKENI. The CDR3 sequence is CASSPEDTHNQPQHF. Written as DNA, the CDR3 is TGTGCCAGCTCACCAGAGGATACACACAATCAGCCCCAGCATTTT.

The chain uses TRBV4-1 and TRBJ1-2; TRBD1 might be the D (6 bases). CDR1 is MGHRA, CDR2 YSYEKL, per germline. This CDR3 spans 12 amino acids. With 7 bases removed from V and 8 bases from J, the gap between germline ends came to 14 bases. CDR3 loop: CASTGGAWGYTF. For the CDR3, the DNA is TGCGCCAGCACCGGGGGGGCGTGGGGCTACACCTTC.

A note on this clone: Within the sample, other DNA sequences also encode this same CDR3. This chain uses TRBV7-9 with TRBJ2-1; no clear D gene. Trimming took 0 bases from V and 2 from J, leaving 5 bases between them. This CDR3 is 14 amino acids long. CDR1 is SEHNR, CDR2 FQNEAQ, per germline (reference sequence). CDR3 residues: CASSLAGTYNEQFF. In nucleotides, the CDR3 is TGTGCCAGCAGCTTAGCAGGGACCTACAATGAGCAGTTCTTC.

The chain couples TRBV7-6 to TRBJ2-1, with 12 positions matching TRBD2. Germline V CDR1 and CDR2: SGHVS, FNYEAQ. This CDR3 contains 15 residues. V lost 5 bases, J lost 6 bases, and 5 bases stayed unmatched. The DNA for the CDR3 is TGTGCCAGCAGCCGGACTAGCGGGGCGGGCAATGAGCAGTTCTTC. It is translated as CASSRTSGAGNEQFF.

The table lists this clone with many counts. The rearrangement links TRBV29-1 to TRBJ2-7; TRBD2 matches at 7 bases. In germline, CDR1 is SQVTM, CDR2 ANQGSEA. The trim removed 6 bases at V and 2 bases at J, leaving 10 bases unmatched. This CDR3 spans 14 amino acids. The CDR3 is CSVIAGTSAYEQYF. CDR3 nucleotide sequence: TGCAGCGTCATAGCCGGCACTAGCGCCTACGAGCAGTACTTC.

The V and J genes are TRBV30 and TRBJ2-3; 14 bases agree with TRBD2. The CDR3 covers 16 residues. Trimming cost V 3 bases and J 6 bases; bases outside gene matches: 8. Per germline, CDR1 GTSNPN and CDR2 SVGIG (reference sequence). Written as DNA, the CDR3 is TGTGCCTGGAGGGGAAGGACTAGCGGGGGGCCGGATACGCAGTATTTT. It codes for CAWRGRTSGGPDTQYF.

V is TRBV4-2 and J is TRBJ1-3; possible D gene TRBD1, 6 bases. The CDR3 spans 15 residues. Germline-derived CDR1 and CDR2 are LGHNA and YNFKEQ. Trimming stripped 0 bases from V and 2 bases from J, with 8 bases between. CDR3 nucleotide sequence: TGTGCCAGCAGCCAAGAAACAGGGCCTGGAAACACCATATATTTT. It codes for CASSQETGPGNTIYF.

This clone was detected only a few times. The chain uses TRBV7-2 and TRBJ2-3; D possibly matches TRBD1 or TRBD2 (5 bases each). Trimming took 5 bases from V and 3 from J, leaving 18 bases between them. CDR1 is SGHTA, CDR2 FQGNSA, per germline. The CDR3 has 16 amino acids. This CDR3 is CASSTGTPSRTDTQYF. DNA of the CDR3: TGTGCCAGCAGCACCGGGACCCCCAGCCGAACAGATACGCAGTATTTT.

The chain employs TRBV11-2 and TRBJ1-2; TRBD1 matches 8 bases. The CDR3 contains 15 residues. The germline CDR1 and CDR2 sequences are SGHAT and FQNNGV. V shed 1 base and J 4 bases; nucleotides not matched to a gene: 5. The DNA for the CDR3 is TGTGCCAGCAGCTTAGTAGCGGGACAGGTCTATGGCTACACCTTC. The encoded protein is CASSLVAGQVYGYTF.

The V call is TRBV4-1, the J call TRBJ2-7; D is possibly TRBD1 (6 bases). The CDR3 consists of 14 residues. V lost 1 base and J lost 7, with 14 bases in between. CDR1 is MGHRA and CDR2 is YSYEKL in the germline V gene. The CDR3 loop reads CASSQATGSGEQYF. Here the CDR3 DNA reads TGCGCCAGCAGCCAAGCCACAGGGTCGGGGGAGCAGTACTTC.

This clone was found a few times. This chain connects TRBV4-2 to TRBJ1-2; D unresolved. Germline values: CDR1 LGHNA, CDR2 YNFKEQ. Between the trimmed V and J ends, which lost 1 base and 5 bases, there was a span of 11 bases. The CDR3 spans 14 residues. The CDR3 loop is CASSQGPGSYGYTF. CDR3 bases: TGTGCCAGCAGCCAAGGCCCAGGATCTTATGGCTACACCTTC.

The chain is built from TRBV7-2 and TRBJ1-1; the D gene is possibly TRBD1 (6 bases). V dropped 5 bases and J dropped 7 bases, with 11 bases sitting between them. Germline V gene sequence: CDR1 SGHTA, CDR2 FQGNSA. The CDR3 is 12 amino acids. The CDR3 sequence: CASSPQGHEAFF. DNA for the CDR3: TGTGCCAGCAGCCCCCAGGGGCATGAAGCTTTCTTT.

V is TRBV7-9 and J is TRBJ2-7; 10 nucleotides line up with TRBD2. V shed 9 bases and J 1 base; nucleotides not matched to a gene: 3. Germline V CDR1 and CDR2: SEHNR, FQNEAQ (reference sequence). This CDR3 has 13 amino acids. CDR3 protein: CASQAGGSYEQYF. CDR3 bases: TGTGCCAGTCAAGCGGGGGGGTCCTACGAGCAGTACTTC.

The CDR3 nucleotides read TGTGCCAGTAGTTTGATTGGAGACTACGAGCAGTACTTC. Encoded protein: CASSLIGDYEQYF. V usage is TRBV19 and J usage is TRBJ2-7; D unclear. The germline gives CDR1 LNHDA, CDR2 SQIVND (reference sequence). This CDR3 has 13 amino acids. V lost 5 bases and J lost 3, with 11 bases in between.

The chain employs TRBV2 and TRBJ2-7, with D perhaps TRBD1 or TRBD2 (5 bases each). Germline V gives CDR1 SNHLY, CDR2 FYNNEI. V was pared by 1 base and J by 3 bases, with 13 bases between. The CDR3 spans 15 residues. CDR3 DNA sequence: TGTGCCAGCAGTGAAGGGTCCGGGACGAACTACGAGCAGTACTTC. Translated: CASSEGSGTNYEQYF.

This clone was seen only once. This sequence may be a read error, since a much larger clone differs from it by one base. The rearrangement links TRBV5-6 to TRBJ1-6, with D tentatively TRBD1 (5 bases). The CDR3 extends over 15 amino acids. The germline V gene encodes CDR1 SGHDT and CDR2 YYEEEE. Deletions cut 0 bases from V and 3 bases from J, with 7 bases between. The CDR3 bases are TGTGCCAGCAGCTTGGCGACAGACTATAATTCACCCCTCCACTTT. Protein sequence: CASSLATDYNSPLHF.

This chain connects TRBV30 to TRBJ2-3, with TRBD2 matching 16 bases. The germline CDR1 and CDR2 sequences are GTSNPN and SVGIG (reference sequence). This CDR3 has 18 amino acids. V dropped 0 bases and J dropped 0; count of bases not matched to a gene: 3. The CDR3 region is CAWSVLGLAGGSTDTQYF. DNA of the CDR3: TGTGCCTGGAGTGTACTGGGACTAGCGGGGGGGAGCACAGATACGCAGTATTTT.

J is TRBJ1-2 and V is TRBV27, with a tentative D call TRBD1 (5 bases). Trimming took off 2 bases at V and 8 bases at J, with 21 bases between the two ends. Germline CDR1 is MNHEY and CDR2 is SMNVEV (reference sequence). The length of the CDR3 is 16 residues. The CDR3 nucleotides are TGTGCCAGCAGTTTACAGGGAGTGGGTCCTCAGAGGGGCTACACCTTC. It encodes CASSLQGVGPQRGYTF.

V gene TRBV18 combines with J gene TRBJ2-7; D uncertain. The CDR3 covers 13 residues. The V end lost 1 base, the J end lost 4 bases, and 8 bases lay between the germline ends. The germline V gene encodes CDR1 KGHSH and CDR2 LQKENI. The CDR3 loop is CASSPRTVYEQYF. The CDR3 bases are TGTGCCAGCTCACCACGGACGGTTTACGAGCAGTACTTC.

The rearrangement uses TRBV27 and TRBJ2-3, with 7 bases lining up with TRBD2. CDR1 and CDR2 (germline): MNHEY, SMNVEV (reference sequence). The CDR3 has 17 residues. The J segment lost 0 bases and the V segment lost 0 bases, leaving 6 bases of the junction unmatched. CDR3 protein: CASSLSQSGASTDTQYF. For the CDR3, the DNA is TGTGCCAGCAGTTTATCCCAAAGCGGGGCTAGCACAGATACGCAGTATTTT.

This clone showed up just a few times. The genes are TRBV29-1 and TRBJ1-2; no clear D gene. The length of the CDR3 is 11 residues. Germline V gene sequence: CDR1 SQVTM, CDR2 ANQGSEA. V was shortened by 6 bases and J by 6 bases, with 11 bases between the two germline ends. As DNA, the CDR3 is TGCAGCGTAGATTCCGGGAATGGCTACACCTTC. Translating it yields CSVDSGNGYTF.

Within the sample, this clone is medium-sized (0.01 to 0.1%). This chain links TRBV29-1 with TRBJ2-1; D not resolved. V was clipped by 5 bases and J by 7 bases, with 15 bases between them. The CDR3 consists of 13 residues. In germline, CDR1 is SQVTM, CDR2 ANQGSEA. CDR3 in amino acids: CSVRTGLGNEQFF. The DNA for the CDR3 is TGCAGCGTTCGGACCGGTCTTGGTAATGAGCAGTTCTTC.

CDR3 protein: CAITEGGTAYGYTF. The CDR3 coding sequence is TGTGCCATCACCGAAGGAGGGACAGCCTATGGCTACACCTTC. The chain couples TRBV10-3 to TRBJ1-2, with 7 bases fitting TRBD1. The CDR3 has 14 amino acids. V gave up 7 bases and J gave up 4 bases; unmatched junction bases: 9. From germline, CDR1 is ENHRY and CDR2 SYGVKD.

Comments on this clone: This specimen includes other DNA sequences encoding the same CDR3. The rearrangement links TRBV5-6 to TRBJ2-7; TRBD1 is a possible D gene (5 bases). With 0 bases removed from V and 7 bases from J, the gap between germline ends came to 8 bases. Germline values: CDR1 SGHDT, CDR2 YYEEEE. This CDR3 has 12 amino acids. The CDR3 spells CASSLGGGEQYF. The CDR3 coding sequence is TGTGCCAGCAGCTTGGGGGGCGGAGAGCAGTACTTC.

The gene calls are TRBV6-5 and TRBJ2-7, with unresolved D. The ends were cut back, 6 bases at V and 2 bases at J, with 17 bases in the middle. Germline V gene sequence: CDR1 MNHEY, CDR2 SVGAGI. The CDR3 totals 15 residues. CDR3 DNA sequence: TGTGCCAGCAGCTCCCTGGTGGACGGTCCCTACGAGCAGTACTTC. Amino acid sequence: CASSSLVDGPYEQYF.

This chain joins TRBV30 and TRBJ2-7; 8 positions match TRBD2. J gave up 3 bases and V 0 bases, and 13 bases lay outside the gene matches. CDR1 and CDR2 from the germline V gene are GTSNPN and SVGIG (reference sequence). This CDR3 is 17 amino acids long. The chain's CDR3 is CAWSVMDRGGFFYEQYF. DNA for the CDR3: TGTGCCTGGAGTGTAATGGATCGCGGGGGGTTTTTCTACGAGCAGTACTTC.